The rows below give T cell receptor beta chains drawn from one sample of a study of shared clonotypes between healthy human individuals. Using immunoSEQ multiplex PCR, the repertoire was profiled, and TCRdb retains in-frame clones only, with some absent. This sample carries roughly 480,000 clones, around 79% of them seen once, and the ten largest clones take more than 10%. The sample taken for sequencing was PBMCs. These receptor sequences come from a woman in her forties in good health. Some clones in this sample may be carry-over from other donors' samples. CDR3s include the opening cysteine and the closing phenylalanine or tryptophan. The order of the fields is clone size, D gene, V gene, J gene, CDR3 DNA, CDR3 protein. A D gene is named only where the DNA matches it firmly. The listing skips clone size in some rows; elsewhere it reads once, few, many or a size class.

NA	NA	TRBV6-6	TRBJ1-1	TGTGCCAGCAGATCCGGGCAGGCGAACACTGAAGCTTTCTTT	CASRSGQANTEAFF
NA	TRBD2	TRBV5-8	TRBJ2-7	TGTGCCAGCAGCTTGCGGCGGGCTAGCGGGAGATACGAGCAGTACTTC	CASSLRRASGRYEQYF
NA	NA	TRBV5-6	TRBJ2-7	TGTGCCAGCAGCTCACCGCTGGATCCAGACTACGAGCAGTACTTC	CASSSPLDPDYEQYF
NA	TRBD2	TRBV10-3	TRBJ2-7	TGTGCCATCAGCAGGACTAGCGGGAGTATCTACGAGCAGTACTTC	CAISRTSGSIYEQYF
few	NA	TRBV5-1	TRBJ1-2	TGCGCCAGCAGCTTGGGAGGCAGGGAGTATGGCTACACCTTC	CASSLGGREYGYTF
NA	NA	TRBV16	TRBJ1-2	TGTGCCAGCAGCCCCCCGGGGGGCATCATCAACTATGGCTACACCTTC	CASSPPGGIINYGYTF
NA	NA	TRBV5-1	TRBJ2-7	TGCGCCAGCAGCTTGGACTACCTCTACGAGCAGTACTTC	CASSLDYLYEQYF
NA	NA	TRBV5-1	TRBJ2-2	TGCGCCAGCAGCTGGGACTCAAACACCGGGGAGCTGTTTTTT	CASSWDSNTGELFF
few	NA	TRBV4-2	TRBJ2-7	TGTGCCAGCAGCCGGTCGGACAGTGAGTCCTACGAGCAGTACTTC	CASSRSDSESYEQYF
NA	NA	TRBV19	TRBJ1-2	TGTGCCAGTAGTATTACTTTAGGACAGAACTATGGCTACACCTTC	CASSITLGQNYGYTF
NA	NA	TRBV2	TRBJ2-5	TGTGCCAGCAGTCCTGACCCTTACCAGTACTTC	CASSPDPYQYF
NA	NA	TRBV7-9	TRBJ1-2	TGTGCCAGCAGACCTCAGGGGACGAACTATGGCTACACCTTC	CASRPQGTNYGYTF
NA	NA	TRBV7-8	TRBJ1-5	TGTGCCAGCAGCTTAGACGGAAAAGGGATGGGCAATCAGCCCCAGCATTTT	CASSLDGKGMGNQPQHF
NA	NA	TRBV28	TRBJ2-7	TGTGCCACCGGGGGCGGTTTCGCCTACGAGCAGTACTTC	CATGGGFAYEQYF
few	NA	TRBV9	TRBJ1-3	TGTGCCAGCAGCGTTGGTTCCGATGGAAACACCATATATTTT	CASSVGSDGNTIYF
NA	NA	TRBV11-3	TRBJ2-1	TGTGCCAGCAGCGCGGACGGCTCCTACAATGAGCAGTTCTTC	CASSADGSYNEQFF
NA	NA	TRBV7-9	TRBJ1-2	TGTGCCAGCAGCCAGGCCGGGGGGAACTATGGCTACACCTTC	CASSQAGGNYGYTF
NA	TRBD1	TRBV7-9	TRBJ1-6	TGTGCCAGCAGCTCACGCAGGGGGCTGGATTCACCCCTCCACTTT	CASSSRRGLDSPLHF
NA	NA	TRBV20-1	TRBJ1-2	TGCAGGCCAGGCAACTATGGCTACACCTTC	CRPGNYGYTF
NA	TRBD1	TRBV15	TRBJ2-7	TGTGCCACCAGCAGAGAGGGTCCACAGGGGGTCTACGAGCAGTACTTC	CATSREGPQGVYEQYF
NA	NA	TRBV6-1	TRBJ2-7	TGTGCCAGCAAGGGCACCTCCTACGAGCAGTACTTC	CASKGTSYEQYF
NA	NA	TRBV6-6	TRBJ2-3	TGTGCCAGCAGTTACAGCCAGGGGAAAGAAGATACGCAGTATTTT	CASSYSQGKEDTQYF
once	NA	TRBV19	TRBJ2-7	TGTGCCAGTAGTCCTAGGGGTCCCAGCTTCATGGGCTACGAGCAGTACTTC	CASSPRGPSFMGYEQYF
NA	TRBD1	TRBV5-8	TRBJ1-1	TGTGCCAGCAGTATCGACAGGGGCACTGAAGCTTTCTTT	CASSIDRGTEAFF
NA	NA	TRBV27	TRBJ2-7	TGTGCCAGCAGTCCTCTTAGGGGGGCAGGTTTGGGCGAGCAGTACTTC	CASSPLRGAGLGEQYF
NA	NA	TRBV14	TRBJ1-1	TGTGCCAGCAGCCAAGTCGGGGCCTTAAGGGCTGAAGCTTTCTTT	CASSQVGALRAEAFF
NA	NA	TRBV27	TRBJ1-5	TGTGCCAGCAGTTTATCAGGGGTGGGTTATCAGCCCCAGCATTTT	CASSLSGVGYQPQHF
NA	NA	TRBV18	TRBJ2-5	TGTGCCAGCTCACCGGGGCCCGGGACAAGAGAGACCCAGTACTTC	CASSPGPGTRETQYF
once	NA	TRBV9	TRBJ2-3	TGTGCCAGCAGCGTAGGTGGTAGCACCACAGATACGCAGTATTTT	CASSVGGSTTDTQYF